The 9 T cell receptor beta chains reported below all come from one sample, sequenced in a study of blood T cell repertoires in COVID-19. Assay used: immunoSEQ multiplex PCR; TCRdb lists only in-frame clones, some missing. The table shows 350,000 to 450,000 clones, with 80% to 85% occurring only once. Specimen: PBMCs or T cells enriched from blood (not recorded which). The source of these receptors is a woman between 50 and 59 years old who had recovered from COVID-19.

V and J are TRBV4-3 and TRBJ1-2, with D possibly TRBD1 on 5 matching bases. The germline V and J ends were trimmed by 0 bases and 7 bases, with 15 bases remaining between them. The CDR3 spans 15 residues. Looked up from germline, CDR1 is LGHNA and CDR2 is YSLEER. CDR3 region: CASSQDPEGLGGYTF. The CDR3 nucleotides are TGCGCCAGCAGCCAAGATCCGGAGGGGCTAGGTGGCTACACCTTC.

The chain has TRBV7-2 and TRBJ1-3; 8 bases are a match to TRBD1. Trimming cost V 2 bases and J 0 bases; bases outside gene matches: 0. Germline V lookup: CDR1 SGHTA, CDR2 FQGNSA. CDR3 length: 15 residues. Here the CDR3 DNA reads TGTGCCAGCAGCTTAACAGGGGGCTCTGGAAACACCATATATTTT. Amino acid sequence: CASSLTGGSGNTIYF.

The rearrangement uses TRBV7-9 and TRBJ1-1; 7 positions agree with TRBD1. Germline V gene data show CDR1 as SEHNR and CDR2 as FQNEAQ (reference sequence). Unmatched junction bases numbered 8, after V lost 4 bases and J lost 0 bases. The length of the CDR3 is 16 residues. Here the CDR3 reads CASSSSRQGLNTEAFF. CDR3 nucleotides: TGTGCCAGCAGCTCCAGCCGACAGGGACTGAACACTGAAGCTTTCTTT.

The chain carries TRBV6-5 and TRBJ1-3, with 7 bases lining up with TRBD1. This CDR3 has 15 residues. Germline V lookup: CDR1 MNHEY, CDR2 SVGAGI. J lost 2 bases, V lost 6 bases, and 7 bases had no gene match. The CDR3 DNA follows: TGTGCCAGCAGGAGCGACAGGGAACCTGGAAACACCATATATTTT. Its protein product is CASRSDREPGNTIYF.

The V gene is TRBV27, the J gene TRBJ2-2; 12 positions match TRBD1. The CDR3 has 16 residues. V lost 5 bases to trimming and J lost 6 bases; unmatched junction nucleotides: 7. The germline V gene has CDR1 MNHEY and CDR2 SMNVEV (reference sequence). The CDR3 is CASSMGQGARAGELFF. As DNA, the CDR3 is TGTGCCAGCAGTATGGGACAGGGGGCGCGTGCCGGGGAGCTGTTTTTT.

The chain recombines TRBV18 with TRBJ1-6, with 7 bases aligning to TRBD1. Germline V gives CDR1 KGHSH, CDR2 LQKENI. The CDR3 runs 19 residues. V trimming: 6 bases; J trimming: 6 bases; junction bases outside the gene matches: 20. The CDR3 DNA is TGTGCCAGCTCTCTTCGAGCCGGGCAGGGGGAAATGGGTAATTCACCCCTCCACTTT. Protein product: CASSLRAGQGEMGNSPLHF.

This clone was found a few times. The CDR3 sequence: CASSPGSPELHQPQHF. The DNA of the CDR3 is TGTGCCAGCTCACCAGGCTCACCGGAGCTCCATCAGCCCCAGCATTTT. J is TRBJ1-5 and V is TRBV18; unclear D gene. Germline V gene sequence: CDR1 KGHSH, CDR2 LQKENI. V was pared by 2 bases and J by 5 bases, with 16 bases between. This CDR3 comprises 16 residues.

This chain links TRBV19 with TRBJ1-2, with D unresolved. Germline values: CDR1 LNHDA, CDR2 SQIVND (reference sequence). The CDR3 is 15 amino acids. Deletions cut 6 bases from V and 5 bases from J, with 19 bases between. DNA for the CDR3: TGTGCCAGTAGCTTCCGCGGGCCCAGGTTATATGGCTACACCTTC. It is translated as CASSFRGPRLYGYTF.

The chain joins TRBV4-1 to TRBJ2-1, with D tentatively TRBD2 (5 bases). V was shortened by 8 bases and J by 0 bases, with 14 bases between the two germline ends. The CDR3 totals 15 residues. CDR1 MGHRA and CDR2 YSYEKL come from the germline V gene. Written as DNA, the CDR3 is TGCGCCAGCGCGAGCGGAGAGAGCTCCTACAATGAGCAGTTCTTC. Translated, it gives CASASGESSYNEQFF.